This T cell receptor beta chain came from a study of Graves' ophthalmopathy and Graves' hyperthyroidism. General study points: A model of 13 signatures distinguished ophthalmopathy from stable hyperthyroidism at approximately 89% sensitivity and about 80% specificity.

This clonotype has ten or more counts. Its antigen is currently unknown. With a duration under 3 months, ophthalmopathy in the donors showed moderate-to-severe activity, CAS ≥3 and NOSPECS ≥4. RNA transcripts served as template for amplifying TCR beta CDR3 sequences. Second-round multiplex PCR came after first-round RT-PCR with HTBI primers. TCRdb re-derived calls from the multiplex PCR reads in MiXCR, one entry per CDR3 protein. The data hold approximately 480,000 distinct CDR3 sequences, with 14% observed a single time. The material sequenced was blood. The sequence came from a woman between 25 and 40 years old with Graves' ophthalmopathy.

The DNA for the CDR3 is TGTGCCAGCAGTGAAATTCATAGGAACACTGAAGCTTTCTTT. Its translation: CASSEIHRNTEAFF. V and J are TRBV6-1 and TRBJ1-1, with unresolved D. This CDR3 region has 14 residues. Trimming took 2 bases from V and 1 from J, leaving 8 bases between them. Germline CDR1 and CDR2: MNHNS and SASEGT.